Shown below are 15 T cell receptor beta chains from a single sample sequenced in a study of CD8 T cells in Susac syndrome. Random hexamers were used to reverse transcribe an amount of about 0.5 to 1 ug RNA. TCRdb recomputed calls from the immunoSEQ multiplex PCR reads with MiXCR, one row per CDR3 protein. This sample has around 150,000 distinct CDR3 sequences, with approximately 95% found just once. Sequenced sample: CD4+ T cells from PBMCs. The receptors were gathered from a human donor with Susac syndrome.

In DNA, the CDR3 is TGTGCCAGCAGAACTTCGGACCTAAACGAGCAGTACTTC. It translates to CASRTSDLNEQYF. The V call is TRBV6-6, the J call TRBJ2-7; D unresolved. CDR1 is MNHNY and CDR2 is SVGAGI in the germline V gene (reference sequence). Trimming removed 6 bases from V and 5 bases from J, with 14 bases in between. This CDR3 contains 13 residues.

The rearrangement joins TRBV29-1 to TRBJ2-5, with D perhaps TRBD2 (6 bases). Trimming took off 1 base at V and 5 bases at J, with 14 bases between the two ends. This CDR3 has 14 residues. The germline CDR1 and CDR2 sequences are SQVTM and ANQGSEA. CDR3 region: CSVEVGERGETQYF. In nucleotides, the CDR3 is TGCAGCGTTGAAGTCGGAGAACGGGGGGAGACCCAGTACTTC.

The chain carries TRBV20-1 and TRBJ1-4; maybe TRBD1 (5 bases). V lost 1 base, J lost 7 bases, and 13 bases lay in between. CDR3 length equals 14 residues. Germline assignment: CDR1 DFQATT and CDR2 SNEGSKA (reference sequence). CDR3 DNA: TGCAGTGCTAGAGTATCCAGGGCGGGTGAAAAACTGTTTTTT. Its translation: CSARVSRAGEKLFF.

The chain employs TRBV20-1 and TRBJ1-2, with D possibly TRBD1 on 5 matching bases. Germline V gene sequence: CDR1 DFQATT, CDR2 SNEGSKA (reference sequence). With 5 bases removed from V and 3 bases from J, the gap between germline ends came to 16 bases. The CDR3 runs to 14 residues. The chain's CDR3 is CSASVGSGHYGYTF. The CDR3 coding sequence is TGCAGTGCTTCTGTCGGATCAGGGCACTATGGCTACACCTTC.

The V call is TRBV7-3, the J call TRBJ2-2, with D possibly being TRBD1 (5 bases). V was cut by 5 bases and J by 7 bases, with 11 bases left in between. The length of the CDR3 is 13 residues. CDR1 is SGHTA, CDR2 FQGTGA, per germline. The CDR3: CASSTRVGGELFF. The CDR3 DNA is TGTGCCAGCAGCACCAGGGTTGGCGGGGAGCTGTTTTTT.

This chain joins TRBV2 and TRBJ1-1; D is undetermined. The CDR3 runs 14 residues. In germline, CDR1 is SNHLY, CDR2 FYNNEI. V lost 8 bases and J lost 1, with 14 bases in between. The CDR3 reads CASSIAWGNTEAFF. DNA of the CDR3: TGTGCCAGCTCAATCGCTTGGGGGAACACTGAAGCTTTCTTT.

V usage is TRBV20-1 and J usage is TRBJ2-2, with no clear D. Trimming shortened V by 1 base and J by 4 bases, and 7 bases separated the two germline ends. The CDR3 is 13 residues long. CDR1 is DFQATT, CDR2 SNEGSKA, per germline (reference sequence). The CDR3 reads CSARGPRTGELFF. In nucleotides, the CDR3 is TGCAGTGCTAGAGGACCTCGCACCGGGGAGCTGTTTTTT.

This sequence joins TRBV7-9 and TRBJ2-7; the D call may be TRBD1 or TRBD2 (5 bases each). The CDR3 sequence is 11 residues long. The germline V and J ends were trimmed by 5 bases and 9 bases, with 11 bases remaining between them. Germline values: CDR1 SEHNR, CDR2 FQNEAQ (reference sequence). The CDR3 sequence is CASSAPGPQYF. The CDR3 DNA reads TGTGCCAGCAGCGCACCGGGACCGCAGTACTTC.

There are a few counts of this clonotype. The chain couples TRBV11-2 to TRBJ2-5, with D uncertain. This CDR3 is 11 amino acids long. Trimming removed 2 bases from V and 4 bases from J, with 2 bases in between. Germline CDR1 is SGHAT and CDR2 is FQNNGV. The CDR3 loop reads CASSLSETQYF. The CDR3 DNA reads TGTGCCAGCAGCTTATCAGAGACCCAGTACTTC.

This clonotype was observed a single time. The chain carries TRBV20-1 and TRBJ2-7; 10 bases match TRBD2. This CDR3 comprises 13 residues. The V segment lost 5 bases and the J segment 4 bases; nucleotides outside the gene matches: 5. The germline V gene encodes CDR1 DFQATT and CDR2 SNEGSKA (reference sequence). The CDR3 sequence is CSAPSGRSYEQYF. The DNA of the CDR3 is TGCAGTGCTCCTAGCGGGAGAAGTTACGAGCAGTACTTC.

V gene TRBV5-4 combines with J gene TRBJ2-3, with D possibly being TRBD2 (6 bases). The CDR3 has 14 residues. Trimming removed 0 bases at V and 4 bases at J, with 9 bases between. CDR1 and CDR2 from the germline V gene are SGHNT and YYREEE (reference sequence). The CDR3 spells CASSLVGGSDTQYF. CDR3 nucleotide sequence: TGTGCCAGCAGCTTGGTGGGGGGATCAGATACGCAGTATTTT.

The chain combines TRBV20-1 with TRBJ2-3, with D possibly being TRBD2 (7 bases). CDR3 length equals 15 residues. The V and J ends lost 5 bases and 7 bases respectively, with 22 bases between them. CDR1 and CDR2 (germline): DFQATT, SNEGSKA (reference sequence). The CDR3, as DNA: TGCAGTGCTCTCTTCACGGGGGGCTTTGGGAATACGCAGTATTTT. Translating it yields CSALFTGGFGNTQYF.

The chain uses TRBV5-4 and TRBJ2-5, with D unclear. The CDR3 spans 14 residues. The germline V gene has CDR1 SGHNT and CDR2 YYREEE (reference sequence). The V gene lost 0 bases and the J gene lost 5 bases, with 11 bases spanning the gap. The CDR3 protein is CASSLGSRVETQYF. In DNA form, the CDR3 reads TGTGCCAGCAGCTTGGGGTCCCGGGTGGAGACCCAGTACTTC.

This chain links TRBV29-1 with TRBJ2-1; D is perhaps TRBD1 (6 bases). CDR1 and CDR2 from the germline V gene are SQVTM and ANQGSEA. Trimming stripped 0 bases from V and 6 bases from J, with 15 bases between. The CDR3 extends over 15 amino acids. The CDR3 DNA is TGCAGCGTTGAAGATCCCGGCAGGGGAGCCAATGAGCAGTTCTTC. Translating gives CSVEDPGRGANEQFF.

The rearrangement joins TRBV5-1 to TRBJ2-1; no clear D. The CDR3 is 14 amino acids. Germline CDR1 reads SGHRS; CDR2 reads YFSETQ. The V end lost 1 base, the J end lost 3 bases, and 8 bases lay between the germline ends. CDR3 in amino acids: CASSLPTGYNEQFF. CDR3 nucleotides: TGCGCCAGCAGCTTGCCGACCGGCTACAATGAGCAGTTCTTC. The full variable domain, with the rest looked up from reference TRBV5-1 and TRBJ2-1, is KAGVTQTPRYLIKTRGQQVTLSCSPISGHRSVSWYQQTPGQGLQFLFEYFSETQRNKGNFPGRFSGRQFSNSRSEMNVSTLELGDSALYLCASSLPTGYNEQFFGPGTRLTVL.